This is a list of T cell receptor beta chains from one sample in a study of blood T cell repertoires in COVID-19. Assay: immunoSEQ multiplex PCR; the TCRdb copy retains only in-frame clones and omits some. This table holds 350,000 to 450,000 clones, 90% to 95% found once. The sample consisted of PBMCs or T cells enriched from blood (not recorded which). The receptor set was obtained from a middle-aged woman who had been exposed to COVID-19. Both conserved end residues are part of each CDR3. A D gene is named only where the DNA matches it firmly.

J gene: TRBJ1-3
V gene: TRBV18
D gene: TRBD1
CDR3 length: 15
CDR3 protein: CASSPRDSSGNTIYF
CDR3 DNA: TGTGCCAGCTCACCCAGGGACAGCTCTGGAAACACCATATATTTT

J gene: TRBJ2-1
V gene: TRBV24-1
D gene: TRBD1
CDR3 length: 16
CDR3 protein: CATSALDRGIDNEQFF
CDR3 DNA: TGTGCCACCAGTGCCCTGGACAGGGGGATTGACAATGAGCAGTTCTTC

J gene: TRBJ2-4
V gene: TRBV7-6
D gene: TRBD2
CDR3 length: 21
CDR3 protein: CASSLASPGLAGGGAKNIQYF
CDR3 DNA: TGTGCCAGCAGCTTAGCGTCCCCTGGACTAGCGGGAGGTGGAGCCAAAAACATTCAGTACTTC

J gene: TRBJ1-2
V gene: TRBV29-1
D gene: TRBD1
CDR3 length: 15
CDR3 protein: CSVLEGVDRDGGYTF
CDR3 DNA: TGCAGCGTTCTAGAGGGCGTAGACAGGGACGGTGGCTACACCTTC

J gene: TRBJ1-1
V gene: TRBV5-1
D gene: .
CDR3 length: 14
CDR3 protein: CASSSGYKDTEAFF
CDR3 DNA: TGCGCCAGCAGCTCAGGGTATAAGGACACTGAAGCTTTCTTT

J gene: TRBJ1-6
V gene: TRBV30
D gene: TRBD1
CDR3 length: 14
CDR3 protein: CAWSVGTANSPLHF
CDR3 DNA: TGTGCCTGGAGTGTTGGGACAGCCAATTCACCCCTCCACTTT

J gene: TRBJ1-3
V gene: TRBV2
D gene: .
CDR3 length: 14
CDR3 protein: CASTVGGSGNTIYF
CDR3 DNA: TGTGCCAGCACCGTGGGAGGCTCTGGAAACACCATATATTTT

J gene: TRBJ2-7
V gene: TRBV9
D gene: .
CDR3 length: 13
CDR3 protein: CASSVTPTYEQYF
CDR3 DNA: TGTGCCAGCAGCGTAACTCCAACCTACGAGCAGTACTTC

J gene: TRBJ2-1
V gene: TRBV24-1
D gene: TRBD1
CDR3 length: 13
CDR3 protein: CATGTGAFNEQFF
CDR3 DNA: TGTGCCACCGGGACAGGGGCCTTCAATGAGCAGTTCTTC

J gene: TRBJ1-3
V gene: TRBV18
D gene: TRBD1
CDR3 length: 15
CDR3 protein: CASSTGQGIGNTIYF
CDR3 DNA: TGTGCCAGCTCAACAGGACAGGGGATTGGAAACACCATATATTTT

J gene: TRBJ1-1
V gene: TRBV3-1/TRBV3-2
D gene: .
CDR3 length: 14
CDR3 protein: CASSQVHSNTEAFF
CDR3 DNA: TGTGCCAGCAGCCAAGTTCACAGTAACACTGAAGCTTTCTTT

J gene: TRBJ1-2
V gene: TRBV7-2
D gene: TRBD1
CDR3 length: 14
CDR3 protein: CASSRTGANYGYTF
CDR3 DNA: TGTGCCAGCAGCAGGACAGGCGCTAACTATGGCTACACCTTC

J gene: TRBJ2-1
V gene: TRBV18
D gene: TRBD1
CDR3 length: 15
CDR3 protein: CASSPSRGLKNEQFF
CDR3 DNA: TGTGCCAGCTCACCAAGCAGGGGGCTGAAAAATGAGCAGTTCTTC

J gene: TRBJ2-3
V gene: TRBV9
D gene: .
CDR3 length: 16
CDR3 protein: CASSVGGGRATDTQYF
CDR3 DNA: TGTGCCAGCAGCGTAGGGGGCGGCAGAGCGACAGATACGCAGTATTTT

J gene: TRBJ1-2
V gene: TRBV5-6
D gene: TRBD1
CDR3 length: 14
CDR3 protein: CASSFGGQGFGYTF
CDR3 DNA: TGTGCCAGCAGCTTTGGTGGACAGGGCTTCGGCTACACCTTC

J gene: TRBJ1-1
V gene: TRBV5-6
D gene: TRBD1
CDR3 length: 17
CDR3 protein: CASSSDRGLRSDTEAFF
CDR3 DNA: TGTGCCAGCAGCTCGGACAGGGGGCTGAGGAGTGACACTGAAGCTTTCTTT